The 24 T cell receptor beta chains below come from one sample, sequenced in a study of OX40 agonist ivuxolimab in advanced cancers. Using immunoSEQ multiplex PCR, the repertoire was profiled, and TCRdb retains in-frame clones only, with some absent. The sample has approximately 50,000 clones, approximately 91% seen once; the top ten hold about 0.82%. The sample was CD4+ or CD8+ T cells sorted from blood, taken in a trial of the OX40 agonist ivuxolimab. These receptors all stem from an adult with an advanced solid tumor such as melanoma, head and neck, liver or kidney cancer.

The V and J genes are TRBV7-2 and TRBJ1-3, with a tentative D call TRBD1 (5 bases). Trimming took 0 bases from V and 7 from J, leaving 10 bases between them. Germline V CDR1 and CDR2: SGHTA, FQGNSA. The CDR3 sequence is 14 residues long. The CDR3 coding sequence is TGTGCCAGCAGCTTAGCGGGGCGCTGGAACACCATATATTTT. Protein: CASSLAGRWNTIYF.

DNA of the CDR3: TGCGCCAGCAGCCCGGTGGTACGGATTCGCTACGAGCAGTACTTC. This translates into CASSPVVRIRYEQYF. This chain links TRBV4-1 with TRBJ2-7; D remains ambiguous. Trimming took 4 bases from V and 3 from J, leaving 16 bases between them. Per the germline V gene, CDR1 is MGHRA and CDR2 is YSYEKL. The CDR3 runs 15 residues.

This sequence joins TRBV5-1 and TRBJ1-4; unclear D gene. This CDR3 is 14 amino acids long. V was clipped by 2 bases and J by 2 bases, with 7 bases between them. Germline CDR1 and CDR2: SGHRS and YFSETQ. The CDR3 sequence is CASSLRGTNEKLFF. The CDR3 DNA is TGCGCCAGCAGCTTACGTGGGACTAATGAAAAACTGTTTTTT.

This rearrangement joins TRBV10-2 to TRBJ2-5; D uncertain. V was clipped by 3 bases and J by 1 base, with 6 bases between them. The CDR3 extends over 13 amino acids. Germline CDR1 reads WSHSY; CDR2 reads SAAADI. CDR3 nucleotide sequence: TGCGCCAGCAGTGAAGTGGCCCAAGAGACCCAGTACTTC. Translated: CASSEVAQETQYF.

The CDR3 nucleotides are TGTGCCAGCAGCTTGGAAATGACAGCTGAAGCTTTCTTT. Amino acids: CASSLEMTAEAFF. The chain links TRBV5-6 to TRBJ1-1, with D possibly TRBD1 on 5 matching bases. There are 13 residues in the CDR3. V was clipped by 0 bases and J by 6 bases, with 9 bases between them. Germline-derived CDR1 and CDR2 are SGHDT and YYEEEE.

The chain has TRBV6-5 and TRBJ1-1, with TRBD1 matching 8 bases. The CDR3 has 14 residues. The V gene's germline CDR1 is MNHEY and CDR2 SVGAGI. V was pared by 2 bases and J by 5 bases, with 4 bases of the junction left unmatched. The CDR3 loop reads CASSYDRGGTEAFF. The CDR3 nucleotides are TGTGCCAGCAGTTACGACAGGGGAGGAACTGAAGCTTTCTTT.

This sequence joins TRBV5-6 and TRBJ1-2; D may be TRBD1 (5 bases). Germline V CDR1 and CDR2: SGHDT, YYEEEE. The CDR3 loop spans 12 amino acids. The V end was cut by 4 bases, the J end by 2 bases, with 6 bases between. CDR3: CASSAGNYGYTF. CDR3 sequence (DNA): TGTGCCAGCAGCGCAGGGAACTATGGCTACACCTTC.

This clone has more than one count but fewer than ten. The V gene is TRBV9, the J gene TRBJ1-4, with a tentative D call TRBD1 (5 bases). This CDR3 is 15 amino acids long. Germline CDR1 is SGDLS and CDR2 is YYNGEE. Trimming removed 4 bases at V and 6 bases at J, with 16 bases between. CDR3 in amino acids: CASSPWKGKDEKLFF. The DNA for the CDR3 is TGTGCCAGCAGCCCTTGGAAGGGGAAAGATGAAAAACTGTTTTTT.

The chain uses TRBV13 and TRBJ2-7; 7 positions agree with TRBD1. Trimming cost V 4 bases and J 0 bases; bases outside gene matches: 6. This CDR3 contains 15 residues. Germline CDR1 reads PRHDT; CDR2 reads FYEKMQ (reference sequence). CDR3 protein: CASSSQGVSSYEQYF. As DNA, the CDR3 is TGTGCCAGCAGCTCGCAGGGGGTGAGCTCCTACGAGCAGTACTTC. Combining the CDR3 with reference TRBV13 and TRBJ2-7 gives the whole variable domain AAGVIQSPRHLIKEKRETATLKCYPIPRHDTVYWYQQGPGQDPQFLISFYEKMQSDKGSIPDRFSAQQFSDYHSELNMSSLELGDSALYFCASSSQGVSSYEQYFGPGTRLTVT.

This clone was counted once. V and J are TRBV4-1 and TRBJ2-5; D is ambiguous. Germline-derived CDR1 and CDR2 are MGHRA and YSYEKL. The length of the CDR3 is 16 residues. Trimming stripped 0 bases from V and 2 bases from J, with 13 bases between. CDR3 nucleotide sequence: TGCGCCAGCAGCCAAGATTCGACCCGCTCTCAAGAGACCCAGTACTTC. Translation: CASSQDSTRSQETQYF.

The CDR3 coding sequence is TGTGCCAGCAGCCGATTAGACGGAACCTACGAGCAGTACTTC. Amino acid sequence: CASSRLDGTYEQYF. The chain is built from TRBV7-2 and TRBJ2-7; D remains ambiguous. CDR1 is SGHTA, CDR2 FQGNSA, per germline. Trimming shortened V by 5 bases and J by 2 bases, and 13 bases separated the two germline ends. The CDR3 sequence is 14 residues long.

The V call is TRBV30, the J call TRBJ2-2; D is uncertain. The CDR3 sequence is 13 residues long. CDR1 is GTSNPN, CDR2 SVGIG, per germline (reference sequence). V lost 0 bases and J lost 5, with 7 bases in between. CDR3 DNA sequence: TGTGCCTGGAGTGTAATCCCAACCGGGGAGCTGTTTTTT. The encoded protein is CAWSVIPTGELFF.

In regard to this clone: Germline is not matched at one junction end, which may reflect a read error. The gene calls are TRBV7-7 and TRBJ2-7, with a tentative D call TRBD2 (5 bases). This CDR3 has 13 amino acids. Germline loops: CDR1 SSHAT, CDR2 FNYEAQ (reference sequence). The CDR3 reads CASSLDGLGEQYF. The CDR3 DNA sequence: TGTGCTAGCAGCTTAGACGGACTCGGCGAGCAGTACTTC.

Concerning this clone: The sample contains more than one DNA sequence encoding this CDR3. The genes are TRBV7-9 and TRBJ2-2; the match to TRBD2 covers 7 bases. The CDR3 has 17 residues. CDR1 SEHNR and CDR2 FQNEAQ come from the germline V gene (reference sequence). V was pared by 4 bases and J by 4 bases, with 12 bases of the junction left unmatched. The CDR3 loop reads CASSSFRVAGLTGELFF. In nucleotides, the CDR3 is TGTGCCAGCAGCTCCTTTAGAGTAGCGGGTCTCACCGGGGAGCTGTTTTTT.

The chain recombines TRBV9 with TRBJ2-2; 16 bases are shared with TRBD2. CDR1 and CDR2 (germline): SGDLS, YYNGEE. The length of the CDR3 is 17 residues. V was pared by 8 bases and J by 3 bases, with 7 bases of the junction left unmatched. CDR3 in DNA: TGTGCCAGTAGTTCCGGGACTAGCGGGAGGGACACCGGGGAGCTGTTTTTT. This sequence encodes CASSSGTSGRDTGELFF.

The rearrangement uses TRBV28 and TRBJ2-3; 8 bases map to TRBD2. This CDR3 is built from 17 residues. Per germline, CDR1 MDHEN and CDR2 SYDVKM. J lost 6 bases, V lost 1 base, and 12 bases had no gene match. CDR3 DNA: TGTGCCAGCAGTTTATCCGGGACTAGGCTTCGGGGCGATACGCAGTATTTT. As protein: CASSLSGTRLRGDTQYF.

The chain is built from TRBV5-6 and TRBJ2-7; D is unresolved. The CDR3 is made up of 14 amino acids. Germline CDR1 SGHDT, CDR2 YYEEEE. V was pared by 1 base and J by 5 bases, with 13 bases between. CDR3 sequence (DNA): TGTGCCAGCAGCTTGAACCGTGAAGTACACGAGCAGTACTTC. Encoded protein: CASSLNREVHEQYF.

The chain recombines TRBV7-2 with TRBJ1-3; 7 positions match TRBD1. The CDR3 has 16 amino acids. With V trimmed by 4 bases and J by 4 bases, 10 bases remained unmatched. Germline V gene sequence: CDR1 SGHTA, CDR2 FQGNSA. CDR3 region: CASSSRRDSAGNTIYF. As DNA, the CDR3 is TGTGCCAGCAGCTCACGCCGGGACAGCGCGGGAAACACCATATATTTT.

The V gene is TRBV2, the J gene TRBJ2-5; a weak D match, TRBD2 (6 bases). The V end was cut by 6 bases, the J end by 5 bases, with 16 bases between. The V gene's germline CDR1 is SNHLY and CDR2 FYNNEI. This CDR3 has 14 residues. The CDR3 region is CASREVRGTETQYF. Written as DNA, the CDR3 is TGTGCCAGCAGGGAGGTTCGAGGGACTGAGACCCAGTACTTC. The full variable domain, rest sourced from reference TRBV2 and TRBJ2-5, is EPEVTQTPSHQVTQMGQEVILRCVPISNHLYFYWYRQILGQKVEFLVSFYNNEISEKSEIFDDQFSVERPDGSNFTLKIRSTKLEDSAMYFCASREVRGTETQYFGPGTRLLVL.

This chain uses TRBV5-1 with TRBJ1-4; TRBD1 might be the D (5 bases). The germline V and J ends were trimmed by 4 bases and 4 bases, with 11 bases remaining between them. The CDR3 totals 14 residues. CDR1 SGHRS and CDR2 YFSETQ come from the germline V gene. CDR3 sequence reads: CASSTGTSNEKLFF. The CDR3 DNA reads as TGCGCCAGCAGCACCGGGACCAGTAATGAAAAACTGTTTTTT.

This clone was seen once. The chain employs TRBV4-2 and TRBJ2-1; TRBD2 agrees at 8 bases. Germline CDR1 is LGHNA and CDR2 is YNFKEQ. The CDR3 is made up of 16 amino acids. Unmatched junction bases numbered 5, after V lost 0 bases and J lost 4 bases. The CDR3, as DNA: TGTGCCAGCAGCCAAGACACGGGACTAGTTTACAATGAGCAGTTCTTC. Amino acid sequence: CASSQDTGLVYNEQFF.

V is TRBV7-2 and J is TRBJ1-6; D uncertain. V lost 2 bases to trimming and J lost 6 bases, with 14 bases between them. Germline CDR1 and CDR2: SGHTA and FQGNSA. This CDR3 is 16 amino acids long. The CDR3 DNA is TGTGCCAGCAGCTTATCAGGTGGATTTGGTAATTCACCCCTCCACTTT. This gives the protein CASSLSGGFGNSPLHF.

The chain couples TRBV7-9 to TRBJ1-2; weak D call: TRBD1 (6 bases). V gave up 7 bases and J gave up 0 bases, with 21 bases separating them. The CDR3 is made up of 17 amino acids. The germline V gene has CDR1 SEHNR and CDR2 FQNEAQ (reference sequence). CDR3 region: CASTQTWGAQANYGYTF. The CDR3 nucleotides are TGTGCCAGCACCCAGACATGGGGGGCCCAAGCTAACTATGGCTACACCTTC.

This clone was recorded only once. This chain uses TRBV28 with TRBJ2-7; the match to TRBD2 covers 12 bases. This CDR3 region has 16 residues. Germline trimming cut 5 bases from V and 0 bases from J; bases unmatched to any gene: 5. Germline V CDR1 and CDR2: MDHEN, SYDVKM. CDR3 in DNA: TGTGCCAGCAGTCCCTGGACTAGCGGGAACTCCTACGAGCAGTACTTC. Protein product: CASSPWTSGNSYEQYF.